This TCR beta chain was obtained from a study of CD8+ T cells in alopecia areata. Across the study: Tofacitinib administration to treated patients was oral, at 5 to 10 mg twice daily.

This clone was seen more than once but under ten times. No antigen is known for it. Alopecia areata patients provided lesional scalp punch biopsies and peripheral blood. The germline V gene has CDR1 SGHAT and CDR2 FQNNGV. This CDR3 contains 16 residues. V was clipped by 6 bases and J by 0 bases; unmatched bases: 7. Whole-study findings and limits: Mice gave a clearer picture of TCR sharing than patients did, possibly for HLA-related reasons. Besides other cells, scalp samples also yield sequences of resident alphabeta T cells from normal skin.

Reverse transcribed after extraction, RNA yielded cDNA as the sequencing template. Assay: immunoSEQ multiplex PCR; the TCRdb copy retains only in-frame clones and omits some. The sample has around 65,000 clones, roughly half seen once; the top ten hold 17%. The chain joins TRBV11-2 to TRBJ2-1; 8 nucleotides match TRBD1. The starting material was CD8+ T cells sorted from blood, obtained at week 0. The source is a human donor with alopecia areata. The CDR3 region is CASRDTQGASYNEQFF. The CDR3 DNA is TGTGCCAGCAGGGATACTCAGGGGGCCTCCTACAATGAGCAGTTCTTC. The full variable domain, with the rest looked up from reference TRBV11-2 and TRBJ2-1, is EAGVAQSPRYKIIEKRQSVAFWCNPISGHATLYWYQQILGQGPKLLIQFQNNGVVDDSQLPKDRFSAERLKGVDSTLKIQPAKLEDSAVYLCASRDTQGASYNEQFFGPGTRLTVL.